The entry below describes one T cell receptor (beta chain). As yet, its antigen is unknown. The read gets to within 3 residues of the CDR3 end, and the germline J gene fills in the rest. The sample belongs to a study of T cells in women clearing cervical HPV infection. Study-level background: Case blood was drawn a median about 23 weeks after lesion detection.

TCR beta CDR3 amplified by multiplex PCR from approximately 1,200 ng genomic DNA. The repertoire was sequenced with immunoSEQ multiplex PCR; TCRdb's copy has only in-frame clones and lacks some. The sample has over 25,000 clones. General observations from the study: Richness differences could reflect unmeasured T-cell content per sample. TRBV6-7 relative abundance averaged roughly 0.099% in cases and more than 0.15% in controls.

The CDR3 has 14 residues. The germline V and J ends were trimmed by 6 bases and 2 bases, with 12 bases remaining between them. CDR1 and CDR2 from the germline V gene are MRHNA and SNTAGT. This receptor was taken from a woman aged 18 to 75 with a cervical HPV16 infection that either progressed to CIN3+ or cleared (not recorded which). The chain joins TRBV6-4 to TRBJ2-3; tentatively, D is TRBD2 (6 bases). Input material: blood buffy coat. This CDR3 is CASSPSSVTDTQYF. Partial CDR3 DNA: TGTGCCAGCAGCCCCTCTAGCGTCACAGATACG.